The present T cell receptor (beta chain) was sequenced within a study of T cells after yellow fever vaccination. This clonotype was counted ten times or more. The antigen is unknown. CDR3 length: 17 amino acids. Per the germline V gene, CDR1 is ENHRY and CDR2 is SYGVKD. V was cut by 3 bases and J by 3 bases, with 18 bases left in between. Findings and limits, study-wide: The booster response re-showed most primary clones: about 96% CD4, around 85% CD8. Peaking on day 5 versus 15, the secondary response was faster but weaker. Bulk-population clonotypes that are abundant could appear as contaminants in FACS-sorted repertoires.

Universal primer sites and UMIs were introduced during 5'RACE template-switching synthesis of TCR cDNA. TCRdb ran MiXCR on the 5' RACE reads and lists one entry per CDR3 protein. The table shows around 100,000 distinct CDR3 sequences, with 7% to 8.5% occurring only once. The J gene is TRBJ2-1, the V gene TRBV10-3, with a weak D call TRBD2 (6 bases). Sample: CD8+ T cells sorted from PBMCs, taken 45 days after the yellow fever booster vaccination. The sequence was collected from a man aged 25 to 40 who received the YFV17D yellow fever vaccine. The CDR3 here is CAISETGSPNGYNEQFF. CDR3 coding DNA: TGTGCCATCAGTGAAACCGGGAGCCCCAACGGCTACAATGAGCAGTTCTTC.